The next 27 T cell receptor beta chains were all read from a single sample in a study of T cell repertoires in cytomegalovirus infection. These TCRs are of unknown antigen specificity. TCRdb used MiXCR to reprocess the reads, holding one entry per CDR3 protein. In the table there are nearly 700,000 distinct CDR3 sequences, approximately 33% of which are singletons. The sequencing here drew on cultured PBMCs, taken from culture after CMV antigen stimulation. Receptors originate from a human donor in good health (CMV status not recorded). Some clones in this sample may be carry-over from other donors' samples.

CDR3 loop: CASSQAAIANTIYF. The DNA of the CDR3 is TGCGCCAGCAGCCAAGCCGCTATAGCAAACACCATATATTTT. The chain recombines TRBV4-1 with TRBJ1-3; D unresolved. V was shortened by 1 base and J by 6 bases, with 10 bases between the two germline ends. CDR3 size: 14 residues. From germline, CDR1 is MGHRA and CDR2 YSYEKL.

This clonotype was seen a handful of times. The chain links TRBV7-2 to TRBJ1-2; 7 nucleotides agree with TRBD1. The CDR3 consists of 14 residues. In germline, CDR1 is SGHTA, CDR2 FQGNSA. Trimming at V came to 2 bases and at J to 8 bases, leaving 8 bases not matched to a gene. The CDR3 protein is CASSLRSQGGGYTF. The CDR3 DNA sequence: TGTGCCAGCAGCTTAAGGAGTCAGGGGGGAGGCTACACCTTC.

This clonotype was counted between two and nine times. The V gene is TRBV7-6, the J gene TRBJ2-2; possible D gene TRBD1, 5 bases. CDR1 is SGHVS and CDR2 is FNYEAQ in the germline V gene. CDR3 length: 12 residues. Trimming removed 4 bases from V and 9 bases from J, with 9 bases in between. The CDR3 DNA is TGTGCCAGCAGCTCTGACAGTAGGGAGCTGTTTTTT. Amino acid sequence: CASSSDSRELFF.

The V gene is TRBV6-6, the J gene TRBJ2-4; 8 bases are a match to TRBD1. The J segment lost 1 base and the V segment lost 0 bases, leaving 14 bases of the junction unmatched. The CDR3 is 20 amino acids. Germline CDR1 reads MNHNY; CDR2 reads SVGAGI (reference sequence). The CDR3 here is CASSYSVRGPIRIAKNIQYF. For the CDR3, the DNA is TGTGCCAGCAGTTACTCGGTCAGGGGGCCCATCAGGATTGCCAAAAACATTCAGTACTTC.

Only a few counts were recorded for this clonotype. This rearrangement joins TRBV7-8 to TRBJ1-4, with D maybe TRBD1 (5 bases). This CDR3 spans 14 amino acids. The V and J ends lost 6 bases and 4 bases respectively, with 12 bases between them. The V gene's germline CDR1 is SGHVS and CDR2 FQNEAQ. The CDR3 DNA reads TGTGCCAGCAGTCCAAGGGGAATTAATGAAAAACTGTTTTTT. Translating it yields CASSPRGINEKLFF.

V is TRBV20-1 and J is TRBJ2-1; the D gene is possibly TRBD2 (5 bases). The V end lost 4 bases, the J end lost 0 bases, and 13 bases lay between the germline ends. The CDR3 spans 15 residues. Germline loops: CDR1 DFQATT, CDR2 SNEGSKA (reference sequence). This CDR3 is CSAMGGQASYNEQFF. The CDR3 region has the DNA TGCAGTGCTATGGGCGGGCAGGCCTCCTACAATGAGCAGTTCTTC.

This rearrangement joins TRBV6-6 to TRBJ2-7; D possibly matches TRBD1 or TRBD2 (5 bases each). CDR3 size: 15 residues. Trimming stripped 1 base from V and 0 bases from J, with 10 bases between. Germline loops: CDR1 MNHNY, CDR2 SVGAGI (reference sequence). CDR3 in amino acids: CASSYFGASSYEQYF. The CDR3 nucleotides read TGTGCCAGCAGTTACTTCGGGGCAAGCTCCTACGAGCAGTACTTC.

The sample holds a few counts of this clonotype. For the CDR3, the DNA is TGTGCCAGCAGTTTTAGCAGGGGAAAGATCGGAGCAACTGAAGCTTTCTTT. Protein: CASSFSRGKIGATEAFF. The V gene is TRBV12-3 or TRBV12-4, the J gene TRBJ1-1; D may be TRBD1 (6 bases). Trimming shortened V by 3 bases and J by 5 bases, and 22 bases separated the two germline ends. This CDR3 has 17 amino acids.

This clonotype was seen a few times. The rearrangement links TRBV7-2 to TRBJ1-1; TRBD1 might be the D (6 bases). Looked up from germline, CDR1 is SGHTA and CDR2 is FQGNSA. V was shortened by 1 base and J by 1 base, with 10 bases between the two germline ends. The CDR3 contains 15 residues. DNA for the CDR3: TGTGCCAGCAGCTTAGGTGGGGGGCAGAACACTGAAGCTTTCTTT. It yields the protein CASSLGGGQNTEAFF.

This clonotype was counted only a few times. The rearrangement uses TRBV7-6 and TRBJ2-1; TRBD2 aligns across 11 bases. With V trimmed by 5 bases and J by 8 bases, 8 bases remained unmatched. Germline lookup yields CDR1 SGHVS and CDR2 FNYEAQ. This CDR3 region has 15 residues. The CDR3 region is CASSPTSGSRDEQFF. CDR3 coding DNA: TGTGCCAGCAGCCCTACTAGCGGGAGCCGAGATGAGCAGTTCTTC.

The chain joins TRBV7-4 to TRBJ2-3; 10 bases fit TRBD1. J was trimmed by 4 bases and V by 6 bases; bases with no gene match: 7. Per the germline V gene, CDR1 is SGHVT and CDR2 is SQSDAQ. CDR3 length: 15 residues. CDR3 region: CASRIPGTGADTQYF. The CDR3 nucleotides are TGTGCCAGCAGAATTCCCGGGACAGGGGCAGATACGCAGTATTTT.

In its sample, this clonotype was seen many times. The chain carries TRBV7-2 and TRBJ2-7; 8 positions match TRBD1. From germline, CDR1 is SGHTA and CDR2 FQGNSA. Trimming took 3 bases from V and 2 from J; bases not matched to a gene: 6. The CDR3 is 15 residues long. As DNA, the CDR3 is TGTGCCAGCAGCTTCGACCGGACAGGGACCTACGAGCAGTACTTC. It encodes CASSFDRTGTYEQYF.

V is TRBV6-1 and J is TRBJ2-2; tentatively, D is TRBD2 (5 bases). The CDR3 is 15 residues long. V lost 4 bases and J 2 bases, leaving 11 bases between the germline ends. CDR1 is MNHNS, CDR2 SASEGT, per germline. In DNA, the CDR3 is TGTGCCAGCAGTGTAGGAGGAAGCAACACCGGGGAGCTGTTTTTT. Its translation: CASSVGGSNTGELFF.

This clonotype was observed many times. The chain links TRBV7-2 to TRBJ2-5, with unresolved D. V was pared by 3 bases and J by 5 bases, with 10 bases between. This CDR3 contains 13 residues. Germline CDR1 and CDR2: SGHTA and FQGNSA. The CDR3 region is CASSFAADETQYF. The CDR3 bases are TGTGCCAGCAGCTTCGCGGCGGACGAGACCCAGTACTTC. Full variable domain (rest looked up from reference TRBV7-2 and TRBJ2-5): GAGVSQSPSNKVTEKGKDVELRCDPISGHTALYWYRQSLGQGLEFLIYFQGNSAPDKSGLPSDRFSAERTGGSVSTLTIQRTQQEDSAVYLCASSFAADETQYFGPGTRLLVL.

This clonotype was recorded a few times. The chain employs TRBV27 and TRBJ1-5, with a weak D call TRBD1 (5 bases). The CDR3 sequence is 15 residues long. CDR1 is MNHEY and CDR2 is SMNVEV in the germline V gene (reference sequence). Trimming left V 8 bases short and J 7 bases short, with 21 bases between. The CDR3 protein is CASSIGTPGTQPQHF. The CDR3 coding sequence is TGTGCCAGCTCAATCGGGACTCCTGGGACCCAGCCCCAGCATTTT.

The CDR3 region is CASSPSVGPSTDTQYF. The CDR3 region has the DNA TGTGCCAGCAGCCCAAGTGTGGGGCCTAGCACAGATACGCAGTATTTT. V gene TRBV5-6 combines with J gene TRBJ2-3, with D possibly being TRBD1 (5 bases). Germline V gives CDR1 SGHDT, CDR2 YYEEEE. The CDR3 spans 16 residues. V dropped 4 bases and J dropped 0 bases, with 15 bases sitting between them. The full variable domain, in which reference TRBV5-6 and TRBJ2-3 provide the parts outside the CDR3, is DAGVTQSPTHLIKTRGQQVTLRCSPKSGHDTVSWYQQALGQGPQFIFQYYEEEERQRGNFPDRFSGHQFPNYSSELNVNALLLGDSALYLCASSPSVGPSTDTQYFGPGTRLTVL.

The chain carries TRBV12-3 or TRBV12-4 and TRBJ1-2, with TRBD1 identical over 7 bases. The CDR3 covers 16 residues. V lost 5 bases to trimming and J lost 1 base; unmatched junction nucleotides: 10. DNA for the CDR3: TGTGCCAGCAGTCCCTCCCCGGGACAGAATAACTATGGCTACACCTTC. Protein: CASSPSPGQNNYGYTF.

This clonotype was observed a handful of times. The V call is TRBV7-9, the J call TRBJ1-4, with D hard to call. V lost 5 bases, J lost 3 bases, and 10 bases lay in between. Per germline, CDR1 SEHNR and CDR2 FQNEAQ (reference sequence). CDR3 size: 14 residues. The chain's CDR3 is CASSKRASNEKLFF. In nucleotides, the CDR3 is TGTGCCAGCAGCAAGAGGGCCTCTAATGAAAAACTGTTTTTT. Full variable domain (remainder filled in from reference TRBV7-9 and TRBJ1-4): DTGVSQNPRHKITKRGQNVTFRCDPISEHNRLYWYRQTLGQGPEFLTYFQNEAQLEKSRLLSDRFSAERPKGSFSTLEIQRTEQGDSAMYLCASSKRASNEKLFFGSGTQLSVL.

The CDR3 DNA reads as TGCAGTGCAACCTCACTAGCTAGCGGGGAGCTGTTTTTT. It codes for CSATSLASGELFF. The rearrangement links TRBV20-1 to TRBJ2-2; the D gene is possibly TRBD2 (6 bases). CDR3 length equals 13 residues. Germline-derived CDR1 and CDR2 are DFQATT and SNEGSKA (reference sequence). Trimming shortened V by 6 bases and J by 7 bases, and 15 bases separated the two germline ends.

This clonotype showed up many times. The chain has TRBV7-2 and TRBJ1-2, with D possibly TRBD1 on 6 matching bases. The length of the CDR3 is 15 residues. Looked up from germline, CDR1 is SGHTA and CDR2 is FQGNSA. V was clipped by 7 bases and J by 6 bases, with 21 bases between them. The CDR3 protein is CASTLSHGGIDGYTF. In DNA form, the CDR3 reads TGTGCCAGCACCCTTTCTCACGGGGGCATAGATGGCTACACCTTC.

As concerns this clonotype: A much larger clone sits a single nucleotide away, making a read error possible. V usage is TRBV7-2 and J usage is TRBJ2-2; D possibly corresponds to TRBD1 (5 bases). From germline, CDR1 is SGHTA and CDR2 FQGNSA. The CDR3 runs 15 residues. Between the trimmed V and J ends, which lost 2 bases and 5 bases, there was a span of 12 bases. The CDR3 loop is CTSSLRTTATGELFF. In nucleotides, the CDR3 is TGTACCAGCAGCTTAAGGACAACGGCGACCGGGGAGCTGTTTTTT.

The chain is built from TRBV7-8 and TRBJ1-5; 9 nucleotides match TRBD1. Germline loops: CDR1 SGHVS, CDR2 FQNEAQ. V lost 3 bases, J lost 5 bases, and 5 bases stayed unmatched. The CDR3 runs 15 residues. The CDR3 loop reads CASSFGTGLDQPQHF. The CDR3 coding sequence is TGTGCCAGCAGCTTTGGGACAGGGTTGGATCAGCCCCAGCATTTT.

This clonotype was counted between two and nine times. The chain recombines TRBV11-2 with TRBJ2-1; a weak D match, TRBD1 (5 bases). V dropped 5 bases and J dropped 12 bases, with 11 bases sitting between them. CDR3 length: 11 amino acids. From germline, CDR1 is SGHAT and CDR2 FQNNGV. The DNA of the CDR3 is TGTGCCAGCAGCACAGGTTTCTGGCAGTTCTTC. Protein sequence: CASSTGFWQFF.

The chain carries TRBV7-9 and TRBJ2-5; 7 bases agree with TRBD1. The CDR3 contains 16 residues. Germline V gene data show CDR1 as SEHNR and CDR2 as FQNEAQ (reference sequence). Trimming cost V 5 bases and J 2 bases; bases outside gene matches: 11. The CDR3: CASSLGTVRWQETQYF. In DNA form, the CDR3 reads TGTGCCAGCAGCCTCGGGACAGTGAGATGGCAAGAGACCCAGTACTTC.

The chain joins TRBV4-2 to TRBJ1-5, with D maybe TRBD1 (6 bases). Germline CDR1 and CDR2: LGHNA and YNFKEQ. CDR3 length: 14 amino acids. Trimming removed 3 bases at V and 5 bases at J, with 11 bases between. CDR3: CASSHNRADQPQHF. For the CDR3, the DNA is TGTGCCAGCAGCCATAACAGGGCCGATCAGCCCCAGCATTTT.

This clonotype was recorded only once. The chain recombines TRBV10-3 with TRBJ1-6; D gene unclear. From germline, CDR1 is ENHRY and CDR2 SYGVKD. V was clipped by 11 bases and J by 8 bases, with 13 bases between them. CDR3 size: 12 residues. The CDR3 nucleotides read TGTGCCGTCACAGAGGGCGATTCACCCCTCCACTTT. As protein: CAVTEGDSPLHF.

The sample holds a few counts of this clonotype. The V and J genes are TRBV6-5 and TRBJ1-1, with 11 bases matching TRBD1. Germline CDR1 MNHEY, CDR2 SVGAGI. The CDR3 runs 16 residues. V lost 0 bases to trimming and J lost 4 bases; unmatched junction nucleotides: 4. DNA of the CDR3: TGTGCCAGCAGTTACTCGGGACAGGGGGGAGGCACTGAAGCTTTCTTT. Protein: CASSYSGQGGGTEAFF.